The 14 T cell receptor beta chains presented below share a single source sample, sequenced in a study of T cell clonality in common variable immunodeficiency (dated by TCRdb to between 2014 and 2016). Preparation of the library involved the immunoSEQ multiplex PCR assay. The table comes from immuneACCESS by way of TCRdb, which keeps in-frame sequences with V and J called. Part of the clones is missing from these tables; in studies checked, under half for an unresolved V gene and the rest for unknown reasons. This sample was tabulated with around 55,000 clones, among which there are no singletons. The ten largest clonotypes hold about 0.8% of the sample. Sequencing was performed on peripheral blood mononuclear cells. Receptors originate from a person between 18 and 69 years old in good health.

This clone occurred many times. The read halts 3 residues ahead of the CDR3 end, with the missing end drawn from the germline J gene. The chain is built from TRBV5-1 and TRBJ2-5, with D tentatively TRBD2 (5 bases). The V end was cut by 5 bases, the J end by 0 bases, with 11 bases between. The CDR3 has 14 residues. In germline, CDR1 is SGHRS, CDR2 YFSETQ. The CDR3 loop reads CASRGSGNQETQYF. Incomplete CDR3 DNA: TGCGCCAGCAGGGGTTCGGGGAACCAAGAGACC.

This clone was observed many times. The read terminates 3 residues before the CDR3 end, so the remaining end is supplied by the germline J gene. V and J are TRBV18 and TRBJ2-3; D unresolved. From germline, CDR1 is KGHSH and CDR2 LQKENI. The CDR3 spans 16 residues. Trimming removed 5 bases from V and 0 bases from J, with 15 bases in between. CDR3: CASSYDAGGSTDTQYF. The sequenced part of the CDR3 DNA is TGTGCCAGCTCATACGACGCTGGCGGAAGCACAGATACG.

In the case of this clone: The read terminates 3 residues ahead of where the CDR3 ends, so the germline J gene completes it. The V and J genes are TRBV6-2 or TRBV6-3 and TRBJ1-2, with D tentatively TRBD1 (5 bases). The CDR3 covers 13 residues. The V gene's germline CDR1 is MNHEY and CDR2 SVGEGT. Partial CDR3 DNA: TGTGCCAGCAGTTTACAGGATTACAATGAC. Translated, it gives CASSLQDYND. The whole CDR3 protein reads CASSLQDYNDYTF.

This clone was picked up many times. Read coverage stops 3 residues before the CDR3 terminus; the germline J gene supplies the remainder. The genes are TRBV30 and TRBJ1-2; no reliable D call. The V gene's germline CDR1 is GTSNPN and CDR2 SVGIG (reference sequence). V was clipped by 2 bases and J by 0 bases, with 10 bases between them. The CDR3 contains 14 residues. The covered CDR3 bases are TGTGCCTGGAGTCAGGCAGCTCCTAACTATGGC. It encodes CAWSQAAPNYG. The entire CDR3 reads CAWSQAAPNYGYTF.

This clone was seen at least ten times. The read halts 3 residues ahead of the CDR3 end, with the missing end drawn from the germline J gene. This chain joins TRBV5-1 and TRBJ1-2; D is possibly TRBD1 (5 bases). The CDR3 runs 14 residues. The V and J ends lost 0 bases and 6 bases respectively, with 12 bases between them. Germline V CDR1 and CDR2: SGHRS, YFSETQ. The covered CDR3 bases are TGCGCCAGCAGCTTGGGGCAGGGAGAAAATGGC. It is translated as CASSLGQGENG. The complete CDR3 sequence is CASSLGQGENGYTF.

The sample holds many counts of this clone. The DNA ends 3 residues before the CDR3 does, and the rest of the CDR3 is filled in from the germline J gene. This rearrangement joins TRBV9 to TRBJ2-5; 10 bases match TRBD2. Germline CDR1 SGDLS, CDR2 YYNGEE. After removal of 0 bases from V and 5 bases from J, the junction contained 16 bases not matched to a gene. This CDR3 has 19 amino acids. The CDR3 bases that were read are TGTGCCAGCAGCGTAGGGGTAGTTACTAGCGGGATGGGGGGGGAGACC. This sequence encodes CASSVGVVTSGMGGET. The CDR3 in full is CASSVGVVTSGMGGETQYF.

This clone was seen many times. The CDR3 goes on 3 residues after the read ends, and that part is filled in from the germline J gene. The V gene is TRBV19, the J gene TRBJ2-1; D is undetermined. Trimming took off 5 bases at V and 0 bases at J, with 11 bases between the two ends. The CDR3 runs to 15 residues. The germline V gene encodes CDR1 LNHDA and CDR2 SQIVND (reference sequence). This CDR3 is CASSPEGYSYNEQFF. The covered CDR3 bases are TGTGCCAGTAGTCCTGAAGGGTACTCCTACAATGAG.

Turning to this clone: The observed sequence ends 3 residues before the CDR3 terminus, with the missing tail filled in from the germline J gene. The chain is built from TRBV7-6 and TRBJ2-2; unclear D gene. The CDR3 length is 13 residues. Germline assignment: CDR1 SGHVS and CDR2 FNYEAQ. The CDR3 reads CASSSENNSPLFF. CDR3 DNA, as far as it was read: TGTGCCAGCAGCTCAGAAAATAATTCACCG.

This clone was seen at least ten times. The read gets to within 3 residues of the CDR3 end, and the germline J gene fills in the rest. The chain employs TRBV16 and TRBJ2-2; D remains ambiguous. CDR1 and CDR2 (germline): KGHSY, FQNENV. This CDR3 is 15 amino acids long. V gave up 8 bases and J gave up 5 bases, with 18 bases separating them. The sequenced CDR3 bases are TGTGCCAGCTCCCGTACCGGCAAAGGGACCGGGGAG. Translation: CASSRTGKGTGE. The full CDR3 sequence reads CASSRTGKGTGELFF.

In its sample, this clone was seen many times. The CDR3 end lies 3 residues beyond the end of the read and is filled in from the germline J gene. The J gene is TRBJ1-1, the V gene TRBV18, with D hard to call. From germline, CDR1 is KGHSH and CDR2 LQKENI. The germline V and J ends were trimmed by 3 bases and 0 bases, with 14 bases remaining between them. CDR3 length equals 16 residues. CDR3 region: CASSPLAGLMNTEAFF. CDR3 DNA (partial): TGTGCCAGCTCACCCTTGGCCGGACTCATGAACACTGAA.

This clone was counted at least ten times. Germline and junction disagree at one end, which may indicate a read error. The read comes to an end 3 residues before the CDR3 does, leaving the germline J gene to fill in the end. The chain has TRBV4-2 and TRBJ1-1; 9 bases match TRBD1. The CDR3 consists of 14 residues. CDR1 LGHNA and CDR2 YNFKEQ come from the germline V gene. CDR3 bases read: TGCGCCAGCAGGGACAGGGACTTGAACACTGAA. The encoded protein is CASRDRDLNTE. The whole CDR3 protein is CASRDRDLNTEAFF.

This clone appeared many times. The read terminates 3 residues ahead of where the CDR3 ends, so the germline J gene completes it. The chain couples TRBV5-4 to TRBJ2-2; the D gene is possibly TRBD2 (7 bases). The CDR3 is 14 residues long. The V gene's germline CDR1 is SGHNT and CDR2 YYREEE (reference sequence). The CDR3 region is CASSLGGGQEPLFF. The CDR3 DNA, read in part, is TGTGCCAGCAGCTTGGGGGGGGGCCAGGAACCG.

This clone showed up many times. A junction boundary mismatches the germline segment, possibly from a read error. The sequence runs out 3 residues before the end of the CDR3; the remainder is reconstructed from the germline J gene. This sequence joins TRBV7-9 and TRBJ1-1; D might be TRBD1 (5 bases). This CDR3 is 14 amino acids long. Germline V gives CDR1 SEHNR, CDR2 FQNEAQ (reference sequence). CDR3 bases read: TGTGCCAGCACCTTAGGCAGGGCGAACACTGAA. As protein: CASTLGRANTE. The full CDR3 is CASTLGRANTEAFF.

In the case of this clone: The CDR3 end lies 3 residues beyond the end of the read and is filled in from the germline J gene. The V call is TRBV11-2, the J call TRBJ2-1; the match to TRBD2 covers 9 bases. This CDR3 is 15 amino acids long. Germline loops: CDR1 SGHAT, CDR2 FQNNGV. Unmatched junction bases numbered 8, after V lost 9 bases and J lost 2 bases. Here the CDR3 reads CASQLAGATYNEQFF. CDR3 DNA (partial): TGTGCCAGTCAATTAGCGGGAGCCACCTACAATGAG.